This T cell receptor (beta chain) was sequenced in a study of blood T cell repertoires in COVID-19. Here immunoSEQ multiplex PCR was the method, and the copy in TCRdb shows in-frame clones only, minus some. The sample consists of a few hundred thousand clones, about 88% of them appearing once. Trimming at V came to 0 bases and at J to 7 bases, leaving 12 bases not matched to a gene. CDR1 SGHRS and CDR2 YFSETQ come from the germline V gene. The CDR3 is 17 residues long. The source material was PBMCs or T cells enriched from blood (not recorded which). The sequence derives from a woman aged 18-29 years who had been exposed to COVID-19. This chain joins TRBV5-1 and TRBJ2-1; 8 bases are a match to TRBD2. CDR3 sequence: CASSLVERGRGGNEQFF. The CDR3 region has the DNA TGCGCCAGCAGCTTGGTTGAGCGGGGGCGAGGGGGAAATGAGCAGTTCTTC.